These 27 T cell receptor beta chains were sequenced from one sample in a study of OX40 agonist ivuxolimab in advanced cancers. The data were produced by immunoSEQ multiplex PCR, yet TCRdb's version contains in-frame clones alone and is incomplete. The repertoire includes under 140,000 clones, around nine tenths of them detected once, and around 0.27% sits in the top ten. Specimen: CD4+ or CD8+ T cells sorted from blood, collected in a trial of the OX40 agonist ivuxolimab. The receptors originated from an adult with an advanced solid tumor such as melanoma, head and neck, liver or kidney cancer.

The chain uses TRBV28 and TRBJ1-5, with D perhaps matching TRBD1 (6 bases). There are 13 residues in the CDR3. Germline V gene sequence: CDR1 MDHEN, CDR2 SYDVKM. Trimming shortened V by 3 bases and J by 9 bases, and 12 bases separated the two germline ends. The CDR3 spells CASSFQGRRPQHF. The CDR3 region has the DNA TGTGCCAGCAGTTTTCAGGGGAGGCGGCCCCAGCATTTT.

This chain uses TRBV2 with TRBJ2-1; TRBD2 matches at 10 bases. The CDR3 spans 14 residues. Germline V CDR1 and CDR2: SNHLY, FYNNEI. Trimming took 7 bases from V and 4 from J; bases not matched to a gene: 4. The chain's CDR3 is CASNPSGRYNEQFF. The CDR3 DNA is TGTGCCAGCAATCCTAGCGGGAGATACAATGAGCAGTTCTTC.

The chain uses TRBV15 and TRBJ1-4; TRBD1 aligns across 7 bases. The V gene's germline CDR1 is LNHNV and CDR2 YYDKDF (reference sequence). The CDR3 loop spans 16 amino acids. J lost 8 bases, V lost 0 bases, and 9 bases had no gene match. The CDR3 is CATSRDPGQDEEKLFF. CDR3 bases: TGTGCCACCAGCAGAGATCCCGGACAGGACGAAGAAAAACTGTTTTTT.

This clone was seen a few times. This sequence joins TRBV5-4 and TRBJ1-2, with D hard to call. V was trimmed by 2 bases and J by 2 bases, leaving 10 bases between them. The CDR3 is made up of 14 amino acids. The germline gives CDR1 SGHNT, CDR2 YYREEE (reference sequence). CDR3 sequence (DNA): TGTGCCAGCAGCTTAGGACTTACGAACTATGGCTACACCTTC. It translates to CASSLGLTNYGYTF.

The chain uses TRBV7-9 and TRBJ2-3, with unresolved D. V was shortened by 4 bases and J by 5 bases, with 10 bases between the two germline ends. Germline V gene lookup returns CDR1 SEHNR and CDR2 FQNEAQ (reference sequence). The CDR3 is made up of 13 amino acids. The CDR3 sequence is CASSSFLGDTQYF. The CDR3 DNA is TGTGCCAGCAGCTCTTTTCTGGGAGATACGCAGTATTTT.

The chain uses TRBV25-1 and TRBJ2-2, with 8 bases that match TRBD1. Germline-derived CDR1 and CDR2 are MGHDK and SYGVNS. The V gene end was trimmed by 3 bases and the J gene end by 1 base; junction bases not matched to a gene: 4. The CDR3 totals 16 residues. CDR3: CASSDRTGGNTGELFF. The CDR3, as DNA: TGTGCCAGCAGTGACCGCACAGGGGGGAACACCGGGGAGCTGTTTTTT.

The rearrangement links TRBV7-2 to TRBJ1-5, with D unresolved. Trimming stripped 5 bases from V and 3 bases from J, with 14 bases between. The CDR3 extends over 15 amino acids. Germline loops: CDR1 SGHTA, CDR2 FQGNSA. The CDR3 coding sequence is TGTGCCAGCAGCCCAGAGGTGTCAGACAATCAGCCCCAGCATTTT. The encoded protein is CASSPEVSDNQPQHF.

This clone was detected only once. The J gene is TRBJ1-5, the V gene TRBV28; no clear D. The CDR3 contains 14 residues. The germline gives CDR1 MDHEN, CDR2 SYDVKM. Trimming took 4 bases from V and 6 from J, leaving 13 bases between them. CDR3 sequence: CASSSPYRGQPQHF. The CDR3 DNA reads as TGTGCCAGCAGTTCCCCTTACCGGGGTCAGCCCCAGCATTTT.

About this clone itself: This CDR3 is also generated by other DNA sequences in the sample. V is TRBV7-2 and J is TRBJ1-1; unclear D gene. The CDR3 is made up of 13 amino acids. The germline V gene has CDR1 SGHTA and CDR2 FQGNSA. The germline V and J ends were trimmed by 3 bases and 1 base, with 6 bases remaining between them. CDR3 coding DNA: TGTGCCAGCAGCTTGTCGGGGAACACTGAAGCTTTCTTT. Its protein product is CASSLSGNTEAFF.

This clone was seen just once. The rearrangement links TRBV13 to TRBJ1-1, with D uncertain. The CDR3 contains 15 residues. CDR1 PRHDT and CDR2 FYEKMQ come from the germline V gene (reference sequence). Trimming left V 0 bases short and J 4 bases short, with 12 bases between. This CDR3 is CASSLGPHLGTEAFF. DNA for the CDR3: TGTGCCAGCAGCTTAGGCCCCCACCTAGGCACTGAAGCTTTCTTT.

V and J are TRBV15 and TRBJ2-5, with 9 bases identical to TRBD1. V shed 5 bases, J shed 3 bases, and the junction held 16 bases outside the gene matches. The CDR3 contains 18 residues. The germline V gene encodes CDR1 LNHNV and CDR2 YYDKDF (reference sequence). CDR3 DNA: TGTGCCACCAGCTCCCGGACAGGGGCCAGGGGGTATGAAGAGACCCAGTACTTC. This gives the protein CATSSRTGARGYEETQYF.

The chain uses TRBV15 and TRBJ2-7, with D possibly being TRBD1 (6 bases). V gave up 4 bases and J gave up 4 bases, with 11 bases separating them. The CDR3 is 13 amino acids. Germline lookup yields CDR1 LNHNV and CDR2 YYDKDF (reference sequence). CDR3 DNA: TGTGCCACCAGCACACAGGGTGGATACGAGCAGTACTTC. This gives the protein CATSTQGGYEQYF.

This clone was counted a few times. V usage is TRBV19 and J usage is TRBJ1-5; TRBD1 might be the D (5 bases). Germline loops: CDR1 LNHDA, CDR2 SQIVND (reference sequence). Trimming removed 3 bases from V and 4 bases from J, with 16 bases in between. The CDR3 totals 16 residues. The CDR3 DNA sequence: TGTGCCAGTAGTATGACAGAGAGTATAGCAAATCAGCCCCAGCATTTT. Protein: CASSMTESIANQPQHF.

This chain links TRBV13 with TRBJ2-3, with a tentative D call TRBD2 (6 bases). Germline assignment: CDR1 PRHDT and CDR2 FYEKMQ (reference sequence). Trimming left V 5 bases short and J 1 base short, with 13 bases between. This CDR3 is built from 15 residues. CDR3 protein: CASSTREYRTDTQYF. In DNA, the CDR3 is TGTGCCAGCAGCACCCGGGAGTACCGCACAGATACGCAGTATTTT.

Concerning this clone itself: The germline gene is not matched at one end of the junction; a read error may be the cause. The CDR3 region has the DNA TGTACCTGGAGTCTTACAGGAGACGAGCAGTACTTC. This gives the protein CTWSLTGDEQYF. The chain is built from TRBV30 and TRBJ2-7, with D possibly being TRBD1 (5 bases). The CDR3 spans 12 residues. Germline V gene data show CDR1 as GTSNPN and CDR2 as SVGIG (reference sequence).

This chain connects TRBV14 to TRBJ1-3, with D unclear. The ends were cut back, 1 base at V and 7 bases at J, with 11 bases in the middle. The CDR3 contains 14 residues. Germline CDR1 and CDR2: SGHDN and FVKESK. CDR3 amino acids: CASSQVPGLNTIYF. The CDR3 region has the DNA TGTGCCAGCAGCCAAGTCCCAGGCCTCAACACCATATATTTT.

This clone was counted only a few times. The CDR3 region has the DNA TGCAGTGCTAGAGTTTGGGAAGAAGCTTTCTTT. It yields the protein CSARVWEEAFF. The rearrangement joins TRBV20-1 to TRBJ1-1; D is uncertain. Germline-derived CDR1 and CDR2 are DFQATT and SNEGSKA (reference sequence). Trimming took 1 base from V and 8 from J, leaving 8 bases between them. There are 11 residues in the CDR3.

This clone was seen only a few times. CDR3 DNA: TGCGCCAGCAGCTTCGGACTAGCGGACTACGAGCAGTACTTC. Its protein is CASSFGLADYEQYF. The chain has TRBV5-1 and TRBJ2-7; TRBD2 matches 10 bases. With 2 bases clipped from V and 3 bases from J, the junction kept 2 bases outside the gene matches. In germline, CDR1 is SGHRS, CDR2 YFSETQ. This CDR3 is 14 amino acids long. Together with reference TRBV5-1 and TRBJ2-7, the CDR3 gives the full variable domain: KAGVTQTPRYLIKTRGQQVTLSCSPISGHRSVSWYQQTPGQGLQFLFEYFSETQRNKGNFPGRFSGRQFSNSRSEMNVSTLELGDSALYLCASSFGLADYEQYFGPGTRLTVT.

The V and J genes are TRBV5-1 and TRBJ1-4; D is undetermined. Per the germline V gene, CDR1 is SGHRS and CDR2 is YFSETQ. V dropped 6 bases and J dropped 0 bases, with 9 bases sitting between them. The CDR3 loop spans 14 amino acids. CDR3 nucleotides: TGCGCCAGCAAGCAGGAGTCAACTAATGAAAAACTGTTTTTT. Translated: CASKQESTNEKLFF.

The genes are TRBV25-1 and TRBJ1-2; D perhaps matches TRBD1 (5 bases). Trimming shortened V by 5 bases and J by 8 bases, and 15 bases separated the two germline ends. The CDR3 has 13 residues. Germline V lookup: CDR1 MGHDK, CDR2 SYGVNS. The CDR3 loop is CASSQSGGYGYTF. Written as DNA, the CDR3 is TGTGCCAGCAGTCAAAGTGGGGGATACGGCTACACCTTC.

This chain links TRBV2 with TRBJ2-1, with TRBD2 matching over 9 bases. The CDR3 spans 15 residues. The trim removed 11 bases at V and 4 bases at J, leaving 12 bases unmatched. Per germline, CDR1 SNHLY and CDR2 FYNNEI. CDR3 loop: CADSSTSGFYNEQFF. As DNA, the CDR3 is TGTGCCGACAGCAGCACTAGCGGGTTTTACAATGAGCAGTTCTTC.

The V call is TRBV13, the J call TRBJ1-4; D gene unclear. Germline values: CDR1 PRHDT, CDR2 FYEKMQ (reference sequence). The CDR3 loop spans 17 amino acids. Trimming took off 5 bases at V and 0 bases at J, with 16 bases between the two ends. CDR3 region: CASSQGGRESTNEKLFF. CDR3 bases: TGTGCCAGCAGCCAAGGCGGCAGAGAGTCAACTAATGAAAAACTGTTTTTT.

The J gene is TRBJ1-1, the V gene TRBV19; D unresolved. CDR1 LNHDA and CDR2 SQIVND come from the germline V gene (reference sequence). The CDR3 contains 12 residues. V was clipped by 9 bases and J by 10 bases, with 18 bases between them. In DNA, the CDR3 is TGTGCCAGCGAAGATAACCTTAGGAGAGCTTTCTTT. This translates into CASEDNLRRAFF.

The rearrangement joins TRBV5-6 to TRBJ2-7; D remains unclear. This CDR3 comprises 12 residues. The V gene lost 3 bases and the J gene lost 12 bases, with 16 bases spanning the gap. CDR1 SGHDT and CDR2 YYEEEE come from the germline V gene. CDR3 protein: CASSSDTLQVYF. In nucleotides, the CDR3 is TGTGCCAGCAGCTCTGACACGCTTCAGGTGTACTTC. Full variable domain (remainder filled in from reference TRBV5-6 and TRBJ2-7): DAGVTQSPTHLIKTRGQQVTLRCSPKSGHDTVSWYQQALGQGPQFIFQYYEEEERQRGNFPDRFSGHQFPNYSSELNVNALLLGDSALYLCASSSDTLQVYFGPGTRLTVT.

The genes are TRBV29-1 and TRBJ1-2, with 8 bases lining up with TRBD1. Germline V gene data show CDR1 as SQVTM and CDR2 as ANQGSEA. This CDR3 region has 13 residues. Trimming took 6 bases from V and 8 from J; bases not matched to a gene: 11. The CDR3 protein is CSVDGQGTVGYTF. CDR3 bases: TGCAGCGTCGACGGACAGGGAACAGTAGGCTACACCTTC.

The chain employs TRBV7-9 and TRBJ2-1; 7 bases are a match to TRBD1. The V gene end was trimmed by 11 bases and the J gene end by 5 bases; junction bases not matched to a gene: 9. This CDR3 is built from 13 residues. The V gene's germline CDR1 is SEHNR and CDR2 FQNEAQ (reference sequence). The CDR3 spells CAGVRDSNNEQFF. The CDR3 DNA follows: TGTGCCGGGGTCCGGGACAGTAACAATGAGCAGTTCTTC.

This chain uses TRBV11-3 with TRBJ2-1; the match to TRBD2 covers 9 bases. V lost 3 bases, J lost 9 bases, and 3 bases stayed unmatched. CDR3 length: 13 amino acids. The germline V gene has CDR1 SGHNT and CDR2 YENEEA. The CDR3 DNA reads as TGTGCCAGCAGCTTGGGCGGGAGGGGTGAGCAGTTCTTC. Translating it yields CASSLGGRGEQFF.